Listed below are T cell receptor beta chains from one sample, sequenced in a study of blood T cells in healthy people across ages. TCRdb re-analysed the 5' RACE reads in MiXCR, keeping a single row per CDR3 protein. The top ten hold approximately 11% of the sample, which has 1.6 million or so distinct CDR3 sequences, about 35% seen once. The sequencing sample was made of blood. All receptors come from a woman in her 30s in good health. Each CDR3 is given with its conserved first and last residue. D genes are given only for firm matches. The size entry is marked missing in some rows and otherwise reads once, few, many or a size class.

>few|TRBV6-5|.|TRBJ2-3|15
CASSPLSVGVDTQYF
TGTGCCAGCAGTCCCCTTAGCGTGGGGGTCGATACGCAGTATTTT
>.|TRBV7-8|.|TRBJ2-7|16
CASSLLNWAEDYEQYF
TGTGCCAGCAGCTTATTGAATTGGGCTGAGGACTACGAGCAGTACTTC
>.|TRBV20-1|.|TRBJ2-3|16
CSARRPDSVLTDTQYF
TGCAGTGCTAGACGGCCCGACTCAGTCCTCACAGATACGCAGTATTTT
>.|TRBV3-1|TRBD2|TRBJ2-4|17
CASSQDRLAVAKNIQYF
TGTGCCAGCAGCCAAGATCGACTAGCGGTAGCCAAAAACATTCAGTACTTC
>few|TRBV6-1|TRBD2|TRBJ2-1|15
CASSELSGGAYEQFF
TGTGCCAGCAGTGAGCTTAGCGGGGGGGCCTATGAGCAGTTCTTC
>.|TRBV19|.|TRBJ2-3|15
CASSQLGPRTDTQYF
TGTGCCAGTAGTCAGCTAGGCCCTCGCACAGATACGCAGTATTTT
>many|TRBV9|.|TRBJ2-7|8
CASNEQYF
TGTGCCAGCAATGAGCAGTACTTC
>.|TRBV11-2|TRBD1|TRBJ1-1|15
CASSPDQDRVNEAFF
TGTGCCAGCAGCCCCGATCAAGACAGGGTTAATGAAGCTTTCTTT
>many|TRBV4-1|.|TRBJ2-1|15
CASSQVAGSYNEQFF
TGCGCCAGCAGCCAAGTGGCGGGGAGCTACAATGAGCAGTTCTTC
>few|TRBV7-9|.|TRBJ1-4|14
CASSWTGTNEKLFF
TGTGCCAGCAGCTGGACCGGAACTAATGAAAAACTGTTTTTT
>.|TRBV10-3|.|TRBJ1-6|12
CAISDGRSPLHF
TGTGCCATCAGTGACGGCAGATCACCCCTCCACTTT
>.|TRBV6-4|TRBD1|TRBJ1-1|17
CASSDRTGECLNTEAFF
TGTGCCAGCAGTGACCGCACAGGGGAGTGCCTGAACACTGAAGCTTTCTTT
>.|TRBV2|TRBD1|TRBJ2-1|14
CASSRTGPVNEQFF
TGTGCCAGCAGTCGGACAGGGCCGGTCAATGAGCAGTTCTTC
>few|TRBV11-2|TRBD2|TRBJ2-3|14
CASSLGGRGTTQYF
TGTGCCAGCAGCTTGGGCGGGAGGGGGACCACGCAGTATTTT
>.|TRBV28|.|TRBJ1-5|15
CASSLRGEGNQPQHF
TGTGCCAGCAGTTTAAGGGGGGAGGGCAATCAGCCCCAGCATTTT
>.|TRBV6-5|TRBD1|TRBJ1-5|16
CASSYSDRASNQPQHF
TGTGCCAGCAGTTACTCCGACAGGGCTAGCAATCAGCCCCAGCATTTT
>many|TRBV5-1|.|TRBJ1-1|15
CASSLYPRMGTEAFF
TGCGCCAGCAGCTTGTATCCCAGGATGGGCACTGAAGCTTTCTTT
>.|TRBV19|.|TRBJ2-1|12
CASSILIGEQFF
TGTGCCAGTAGTATACTTATCGGGGAGCAGTTCTTC
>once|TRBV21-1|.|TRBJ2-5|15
CASSGSVEMEETQYF
TGTGCCAGCAGCGGGAGTGTGGAAATGGAAGAGACCCAGTACTTC
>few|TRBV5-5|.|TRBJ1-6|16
CASRTGDGQRGSPLHF
TGTGCCAGCAGGACTGGGGACGGTCAAAGGGGATCACCCCTCCACTTT
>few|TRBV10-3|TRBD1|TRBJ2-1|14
CAIRYGTAYNEQFF
TGTGCCATCAGGTACGGGACAGCGTACAATGAGCAGTTCTTC
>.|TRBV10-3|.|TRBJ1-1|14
CANRHTPNKTEAFF
TGTGCCAACCGACACACCCCCAATAAGACTGAAGCTTTCTTT
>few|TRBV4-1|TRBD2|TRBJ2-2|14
CASRLAGGPGELFF
TGCGCCAGCCGACTAGCGGGGGGGCCCGGGGAGCTGTTTTTT
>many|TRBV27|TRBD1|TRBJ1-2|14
CASSFGQGHYGYTF
TGTGCCAGCAGTTTCGGACAGGGGCACTATGGCTACACCTTC
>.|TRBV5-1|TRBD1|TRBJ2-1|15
CASRVTLTGGNEQFF
TGCGCCAGCAGAGTCACCCTGACAGGGGGCAATGAGCAGTTCTTC
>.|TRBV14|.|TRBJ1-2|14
CASSQDLGTYGYTF
TGTGCCAGCAGCCAAGATCTCGGAACCTATGGCTACACCTTC
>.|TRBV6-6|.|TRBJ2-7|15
CVSSYLETRGYEQYF
TGTGTCAGTAGTTACCTAGAGACCAGGGGCTACGAGCAGTACTTC
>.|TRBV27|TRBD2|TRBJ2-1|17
CVSSVWGGTNSYNEQFF
TGTGTCAGCAGCGTCTGGGGGGGGACTAACTCCTACAATGAGCAGTTCTTC
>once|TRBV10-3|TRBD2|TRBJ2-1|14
CAISDGGEHNEQFF
TGTGCCATCAGTGACGGGGGGGAACACAATGAGCAGTTCTTC
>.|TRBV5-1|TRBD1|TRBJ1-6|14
CASSMGQGVSPLHF
TGCGCCAGCAGCATGGGACAGGGTGTATCACCCCTCCACTTT
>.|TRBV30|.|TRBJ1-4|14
CAWPDLLHNEKLFF
TGTGCCTGGCCGGACTTACTACATAATGAAAAACTGTTTTTT